What follows are 32 T cell receptor beta chains derived from one specimen sequenced in a study of vaccination and CD4 T cells after COVID-19. TCRdb redid the calling of the PCR reads with MiXCR, one entry per CDR3 protein. The table records about 20,000 distinct CDR3 sequences, 60% of them present only once. The input for sequencing was CD4+ T cells from blood, taken after SARS-CoV-2 vaccination. The receptors come from a human donor who had recovered from COVID-19.

With regard to this clonotype: At one boundary the junction diverges from the germline segment, which might be a read error. V and J are TRBV6-2 or TRBV6-3 and TRBJ2-3; D is unclear. This CDR3 spans 14 amino acids. Germline V gene sequence: CDR1 MNHEY, CDR2 SVGEGT. CDR3 DNA: TGTGCCAGCAGTCACTCGAGAAGCACAGATACGCAGTATTTT. It translates to CASSHSRSTDTQYF.

V gene TRBV2 combines with J gene TRBJ2-3, with D possibly matching TRBD2 (6 bases). Trimming removed 10 bases from V and 6 bases from J, with 20 bases in between. This CDR3 contains 14 residues. CDR1 SNHLY and CDR2 FYNNEI come from the germline V gene. CDR3 region: CATKRGAGMDTQYF. DNA for the CDR3: TGTGCCACCAAACGAGGGGCGGGAATGGATACGCAGTATTTT.

The chain is built from TRBV25-1 and TRBJ2-5; maybe TRBD2 (5 bases). The germline V and J ends were trimmed by 2 bases and 2 bases, with 6 bases remaining between them. Germline assignment: CDR1 MGHDK and CDR2 SYGVNS. The CDR3 runs to 13 residues. The DNA of the CDR3 is TGTGCCAGCAGTGAACCGGGACAAGAGACCCAGTACTTC. Translating it yields CASSEPGQETQYF.

This clonotype was recorded only once. The chain has TRBV6-1 and TRBJ2-1; 11 bases are shared with TRBD2. The V segment lost 7 bases and the J segment 6 bases; nucleotides outside the gene matches: 14. Germline lookup yields CDR1 MNHNS and CDR2 SASEGT. This CDR3 region has 17 residues. CDR3 coding DNA: TGTGCCAGCATCCTACTAGCGGGAGATTTCTGGGCCAATGAGCAGTTCTTC. Residues: CASILLAGDFWANEQFF.

The genes are TRBV2 and TRBJ1-5; D gene uncertain. Trimming left V 5 bases short and J 7 bases short, with 15 bases between. Looked up from germline, CDR1 is SNHLY and CDR2 is FYNNEI. There are 14 residues in the CDR3. CDR3 region: CASSKEGAGQPQHF. The CDR3, as DNA: TGTGCCAGCAGTAAAGAAGGCGCGGGACAGCCCCAGCATTTT. Drawing the rest from reference TRBV2 and TRBJ1-5, the complete variable domain is EPEVTQTPSHQVTQMGQEVILRCVPISNHLYFYWYRQILGQKVEFLVSFYNNEISEKSEIFDDQFSVERPDGSNFTLKIRSTKLEDSAMYFCASSKEGAGQPQHFGDGTRLSIL.

This rearrangement joins TRBV20-1 to TRBJ1-1, with 7 bases matching TRBD1. The V and J ends lost 0 bases and 7 bases, in that order; junction bases with no gene match: 11. CDR3 size: 15 residues. The germline gives CDR1 DFQATT, CDR2 SNEGSKA (reference sequence). CDR3 sequence reads: CSARDNRGLLGEAFF. The CDR3 coding sequence is TGCAGTGCTAGAGATAACAGGGGTTTATTGGGTGAAGCTTTCTTT.

V and J are TRBV11-2 and TRBJ2-7; D is ambiguous. CDR3 length: 15 amino acids. Germline V CDR1 and CDR2: SGHAT, FQNNGV. V lost 5 bases and J 2 bases, leaving 16 bases between the germline ends. The CDR3: CASSPADNGPYEQYF. The CDR3 DNA follows: TGTGCCAGCAGCCCCGCAGACAATGGACCCTACGAGCAGTACTTC.

This sequence joins TRBV7-9 and TRBJ2-7; tentative D call: TRBD2 (6 bases). Trimming took off 4 bases at V and 3 bases at J, with 13 bases between the two ends. Germline CDR1 SEHNR, CDR2 FQNEAQ (reference sequence). This CDR3 has 14 residues. Written as DNA, the CDR3 is TGTGCCAGCAGCTCCGGCGGGGCAGACTACGAGCAGTACTTC. The encoded protein is CASSSGGADYEQYF.

The chain joins TRBV7-2 to TRBJ2-3, with unresolved D. Trimming shortened V by 5 bases and J by 2 bases, and 2 bases separated the two germline ends. CDR1 is SGHTA and CDR2 is FQGNSA in the germline V gene. The CDR3 runs to 11 residues. This chain's CDR3 is CASSATDTQYF. DNA of the CDR3: TGTGCCAGCAGCGCCACAGATACGCAGTATTTT. Combining the CDR3 with reference TRBV7-2 and TRBJ2-3 gives the whole variable domain GAGVSQSPSNKVTEKGKDVELRCDPISGHTALYWYRQSLGQGLEFLIYFQGNSAPDKSGLPSDRFSAERTGGSVSTLTIQRTQQEDSAVYLCASSATDTQYFGPGTRLTVL.

The genes are TRBV21-1 and TRBJ2-1; the table's D call of TRBD2 was not tested on the DNA. TRBV21-1 is recorded as a pseudogene. The CDR3 is 16 amino acids. The CDR3 DNA reads TGTGCCAGCAGCAAAGACAGCGGGAGGAGTTACAATGAGCAGTTCTTC. Translating it yields CASSKDSGRSYNEQFF.

The V and J genes are TRBV20-1 and TRBJ2-3, with D tentatively TRBD1 (5 bases). CDR3 size: 12 residues. Germline CDR1 is DFQATT and CDR2 is SNEGSKA (reference sequence). The V and J ends lost 5 bases and 2 bases respectively, with 8 bases between them. CDR3 in DNA: TGCAGTGCTCCGGACAACACAGATACGCAGTATTTT. Amino acids: CSAPDNTDTQYF.

The genes are TRBV2 and TRBJ2-7; possibly TRBD2 for D (5 bases). Looked up from germline, CDR1 is SNHLY and CDR2 is FYNNEI. This CDR3 has 12 residues. Trimming cost V 8 bases and J 1 base, with 9 bases left between them. The CDR3: CASGGGSYEQYF. Here the CDR3 DNA reads TGTGCCAGCGGAGGAGGTTCCTACGAGCAGTACTTC.

The chain uses TRBV10-3 and TRBJ2-5; possibly TRBD1 for D (5 bases). The CDR3 is 12 residues long. Germline V gene sequence: CDR1 ENHRY, CDR2 SYGVKD. Trimming took off 11 bases at V and 0 bases at J, with 10 bases between the two ends. The CDR3 nucleotides are TGTGCCGCCCAACAGGACCAAGAGACCCAGTACTTC. Its protein product is CAAQQDQETQYF.

The chain uses TRBV6-1 and TRBJ1-5; D is uncertain. This CDR3 has 14 amino acids. In germline, CDR1 is MNHNS, CDR2 SASEGT. The V end was cut by 9 bases, the J end by 3 bases, with 15 bases between. CDR3 bases: TGTGCCAGTACTTCATCGGGGAACAATCAGCCCCAGCATTTT. This codes for CASTSSGNNQPQHF.

CDR3 bases: TGCAGTGCTAGAACTAGCGGCAACCAAGAGACCCAGTACTTC. This sequence encodes CSARTSGNQETQYF. The chain couples TRBV20-1 to TRBJ2-5; 8 bases match TRBD2. Losses at the gene ends were 2 bases for V and 0 bases for J; bases not matched to a gene: 2. The CDR3 has 14 residues. Germline V gene lookup returns CDR1 DFQATT and CDR2 SNEGSKA (reference sequence).

This clonotype has just a few counts. The genes are TRBV20-1 and TRBJ1-3; a weak D match, TRBD1 (5 bases). CDR3 length equals 13 residues. Germline-derived CDR1 and CDR2 are DFQATT and SNEGSKA (reference sequence). V was clipped by 6 bases and J by 1 base, with 10 bases between them. The CDR3 DNA follows: TGCAGTGCCCCGGGGGGTTCTGGAAACACCATATATTTT. This translates into CSAPGGSGNTIYF.

This clonotype was recorded a few times. The V call is TRBV6-1, the J call TRBJ2-2; 9 bases match TRBD2. Trimming removed 4 bases from V and 3 bases from J; junction bases left unmatched: 0. This CDR3 contains 14 residues. Germline CDR1 is MNHNS and CDR2 is SASEGT. The chain's CDR3 is CASSGLADTGELFF. The DNA for the CDR3 is TGTGCCAGCAGTGGACTAGCGGACACCGGGGAGCTGTTTTTT.

The chain couples TRBV7-2 to TRBJ2-7; TRBD2 aligns across 15 bases. Germline loops: CDR1 SGHTA, CDR2 FQGNSA. V shed 4 bases and J 4 bases; nucleotides not matched to a gene: 2. The CDR3 contains 15 residues. CDR3 DNA: TGTGCCAGCAGCTCGGGACTAGCGGGAGGATACGAGCAGTACTTC. Amino acid sequence: CASSSGLAGGYEQYF.

The chain couples TRBV10-3 to TRBJ2-3, with 12 positions matching TRBD2. Losses at the gene ends were 0 bases for V and 6 bases for J; bases not matched to a gene: 7. Germline V lookup: CDR1 ENHRY, CDR2 SYGVKD. The CDR3 is 17 residues long. CDR3 region: CAISESWTSGTRDTQYF. Here the CDR3 DNA reads TGTGCCATCAGTGAGTCTTGGACTAGCGGGACCCGGGATACGCAGTATTTT.

The CDR3 protein is CASSNTEAFF. CDR3 nucleotide sequence: TGTGCCAGCAGTAACACTGAAGCTTTCTTT. V is TRBV7-2 and J is TRBJ1-1; D is unclear. V dropped 6 bases and J dropped 2 bases, with 1 base sitting between them. There are 10 residues in the CDR3. Germline V CDR1 and CDR2: SGHTA, FQGNSA.

This clonotype was counted only a few times. This chain joins TRBV2 and TRBJ2-2; D is perhaps TRBD1 (5 bases). The V gene's germline CDR1 is SNHLY and CDR2 FYNNEI. This CDR3 has 16 residues. V was clipped by 2 bases and J by 5 bases, with 15 bases between them. The CDR3 DNA sequence: TGTGCCAGCAGTGAATCAGGGTTTAGGAAGACCGGGGAGCTGTTTTTT. Translated: CASSESGFRKTGELFF.

The chain employs TRBV12-3 or TRBV12-4 and TRBJ2-6, with D hard to call. The CDR3 has 17 amino acids. V was clipped by 7 bases and J by 3 bases, with 19 bases between them. CDR3 region: CASTPPDGRGGANVLTF. The CDR3 nucleotides are TGTGCCAGCACCCCTCCTGACGGCCGCGGTGGGGCCAACGTCCTGACTTTC.

The sample holds a few counts of this clonotype. This chain uses TRBV6-5 with TRBJ1-3, with D possibly TRBD1 on 5 matching bases. CDR1 and CDR2 from the germline V gene are MNHEY and SVGAGI. Trimming stripped 2 bases from V and 3 bases from J, with 11 bases between. The length of the CDR3 is 15 residues. The DNA of the CDR3 is TGTGCCAGCAGTTACCCCGGGACGGGTGGAAACACCATATATTTT. As protein: CASSYPGTGGNTIYF.

The V call is TRBV2, the J call TRBJ2-7; D perhaps matches TRBD2 (5 bases). Trimming removed 8 bases at V and 3 bases at J, with 11 bases between. Germline lookup yields CDR1 SNHLY and CDR2 FYNNEI. The CDR3 is made up of 12 amino acids. CDR3 region: CASAEVFYEQYF. In nucleotides, the CDR3 is TGTGCCAGCGCGGAGGTGTTCTACGAGCAGTACTTC. The whole variable domain, filled in from reference TRBV2 and TRBJ2-7, reads EPEVTQTPSHQVTQMGQEVILRCVPISNHLYFYWYRQILGQKVEFLVSFYNNEISEKSEIFDDQFSVERPDGSNFTLKIRSTKLEDSAMYFCASAEVFYEQYFGPGTRLTVT.

The gene calls are TRBV7-3 and TRBJ2-3, with unresolved D. V lost 5 bases and J lost 5, with 11 bases in between. CDR1 is SGHTA and CDR2 is FQGTGA in the germline V gene. This CDR3 is 13 amino acids long. The CDR3 sequence: CASSLYAEDTQYF. As DNA, the CDR3 is TGTGCCAGCAGCCTCTATGCGGAAGATACGCAGTATTTT.

This clonotype was seen a single time. The chain uses TRBV12-3 or TRBV12-4 and TRBJ2-2; D gene uncertain. Trimming pared 5 bases from V and 3 bases from J, leaving 7 bases between. The CDR3 is 13 amino acids. The DNA of the CDR3 is TGTGCCAGCAGTGTCTATGACACCGGGGAGCTGTTTTTT. This translates into CASSVYDTGELFF.

The table lists this clonotype with a few counts. The V gene is TRBV7-9, the J gene TRBJ2-7, with TRBD1 matching over 9 bases. The junction had 10 bases not matched to a gene; V was cut back by 7 bases and J by 6 bases. The CDR3 loop spans 14 amino acids. Germline CDR1 is SEHNR and CDR2 is FQNEAQ (reference sequence). The CDR3 nucleotides read TGTGCCAGCACCCCCCCCGGGACAGGGACCGAGCAGTACTTC. Its translation: CASTPPGTGTEQYF.

The gene calls are TRBV11-2 and TRBJ2-3, with 10 bases fitting TRBD2. The J segment lost 0 bases and the V segment lost 4 bases, leaving 4 bases of the junction unmatched. Germline CDR1 and CDR2: SGHAT and FQNNGV. The CDR3 totals 16 residues. As DNA, the CDR3 is TGTGCCAGCAGCTCAGGGACTAGCGCCAGCACAGATACGCAGTATTTT. This sequence encodes CASSSGTSASTDTQYF.

The chain recombines TRBV5-4 with TRBJ2-1; 7 nucleotides agree with TRBD2. V trimming: 6 bases; J trimming: 5 bases; junction bases outside the gene matches: 11. Per germline, CDR1 SGHNT and CDR2 YYREEE (reference sequence). The CDR3 is 15 amino acids. The CDR3 DNA reads as TGTGCCAGCACCACGGACGGGAGGCCAAACAATGAGCAGTTCTTC. It specifies CASTTDGRPNNEQFF.

This chain connects TRBV6-1 to TRBJ2-2; 14 nucleotides align to TRBD2. CDR1 and CDR2 from the germline V gene are MNHNS and SASEGT. The CDR3 length is 17 residues. With V trimmed by 8 bases and J by 7 bases, 12 bases remained unmatched. As DNA, the CDR3 is TGTGCCAGCGGAGGAGGGACTAGCGGGAGTGGTGGCGGGGAGCTGTTTTTT. This gives the protein CASGGGTSGSGGGELFF.

This chain connects TRBV2 to TRBJ1-2; D uncertain. Germline CDR1 and CDR2: SNHLY and FYNNEI. Between the trimmed V and J ends, which lost 4 bases and 0 bases, there was a span of 9 bases. The CDR3 is 14 amino acids. CDR3 in DNA: TGTGCCAGCAGTGTGGGCGGTTCTAACTATGGCTACACCTTC. This sequence encodes CASSVGGSNYGYTF.

This rearrangement joins TRBV29-1 to TRBJ2-5, with 9 bases that match TRBD1. After removal of 7 bases from V and 4 bases from J, the junction contained 13 bases not matched to a gene. CDR1 is SQVTM and CDR2 is ANQGSEA in the germline V gene. The CDR3 runs 15 residues. The CDR3 nucleotides are TGCAGCGCAAGTAAAGGGACAGGGCGAGGAGAGACCCAGTACTTC. This translates into CSASKGTGRGETQYF.